Shown below are 6 T cell receptor beta chains from a single sample sequenced in a study of OX40 agonist ivuxolimab in advanced cancers. Assay: immunoSEQ multiplex PCR; the TCRdb copy retains only in-frame clones and omits some. The table includes about 27,000 clones, around 80% detected once. Sample: CD4+ or CD8+ T cells sorted from blood, taken in a trial of the OX40 agonist ivuxolimab. All receptors derive from an adult with an advanced solid tumor such as melanoma, head and neck, liver or kidney cancer.

This clone was counted between two and nine times. The chain recombines TRBV5-4 with TRBJ2-1, with D uncertain. V lost 4 bases and J lost 8, with 13 bases in between. The germline CDR1 and CDR2 sequences are SGHNT and YYREEE (reference sequence). The CDR3 runs to 13 residues. CDR3 bases: TGTGCCAGCAGCGACCCGGAAAGGGATGAGCAGTTCTTC. Protein product: CASSDPERDEQFF.

This clone was counted once. The V and J genes are TRBV4-1 and TRBJ2-1, with 7 bases aligning to TRBD1. CDR3 size: 12 residues. The J segment lost 13 bases and the V segment lost 4 bases, leaving 7 bases of the junction unmatched. CDR1 is MGHRA and CDR2 is YSYEKL in the germline V gene. DNA of the CDR3: TGCGCCAGCAGCCTGGACAGGACAATACAGTTCTTC. Protein product: CASSLDRTIQFF.

The rearrangement joins TRBV11-1 to TRBJ2-7; D is unresolved. The V end lost 3 bases, the J end lost 2 bases, and 11 bases lay between the germline ends. CDR3 size: 14 residues. CDR1 is SGHAT, CDR2 FQDESV, per germline (reference sequence). The CDR3 DNA reads as TGTGCCAGCAGCTTTACATACCCTGCCTACGAGCAGTACTTC. It translates to CASSFTYPAYEQYF.

The V call is TRBV29-1, the J call TRBJ2-2; the D gene could be TRBD1 or TRBD2 (5 bases each). This CDR3 region has 14 residues. V was cut by 4 bases and J by 0 bases, with 9 bases left in between. From germline, CDR1 is SQVTM and CDR2 ANQGSEA. The CDR3 spells CSVGGTTNTGELFF. CDR3 nucleotide sequence: TGCAGCGTTGGAGGGACCACGAACACCGGGGAGCTGTTTTTT.

CDR3 amino acids: CASSAGLEQFF. The DNA of the CDR3 is TGTGCCAGCAGCGCCGGACTAGAGCAGTTCTTC. The genes are TRBV9 and TRBJ2-1, with D maybe TRBD2 (6 bases). CDR1 and CDR2 (germline): SGDLS, YYNGEE. The CDR3 runs 11 residues. With 3 bases removed from V and 10 bases from J, the gap between germline ends came to 8 bases.

This chain joins TRBV7-3 and TRBJ2-1; 9 positions agree with TRBD2. CDR3 length equals 17 residues. The germline gives CDR1 SGHTA, CDR2 FQGTGA. V was pared by 1 base and J by 8 bases, with 12 bases of the junction left unmatched. The CDR3, as DNA: TGTGCCAGCAGCTTAAAAGGAGCGGGAGGTTCGTCGGATGAGCAGTTCTTC. Translating it yields CASSLKGAGGSSDEQFF.